This TCR beta chain emerged from a study of blood T cell repertoires in COVID-19. About the study: Donors in the United States, Italy and Spain gave samples during acute or convalescent COVID-19. In each case, the material was cDNA or gDNA derived from T cells, B-cell-depleted T cells, or PBMCs.

CDR3 length: 14 residues. The V end lost 5 bases, the J end lost 5 bases, and 13 bases lay between the germline ends. CDR1 ENHRY and CDR2 SYGVKD come from the germline V gene. Generated by immunoSEQ multiplex PCR, the TCRdb table keeps only in-frame clones and is missing some. The repertoire holds 29,000 or so clones, with approximately 86% as singletons. The specimen was peripheral blood. The clonotype comes from a human donor in a cohort sampled during active COVID-19. The donor label of this sample is uncertain. The V and J genes are TRBV10-3 and TRBJ2-1, with D possibly matching TRBD2 (6 bases). CDR3 coding DNA: TGTGCCATCAGTCGGGACTGGGTCGACAATGAGCAGTTCTTC. It codes for CAISRDWVDNEQFF.